These 2 T cell receptor beta chains came from one sample sequenced in a study of CD8+CD57+ T cells in acquired aplastic anemia (dated by TCRdb to 2016 to 2019). The sequencer listed for this sample is Illumina HiSeq 2000. Profiling of TCR beta VDJ combinations and CDR3 sequences used genomic DNA as the template. TCRdb cleaned the public reads at Q25 with fastp, built clones with MiXCR and kept in-frame beta chains. Merged by CDR3 protein, the rows form single entries marked with the most common genes and DNA. The sample records hundreds of thousands of distinct CDR3 sequences, under 80% of which are singletons. Around 4% of the sample is taken by the ten largest. Sequenced material: sorted CD4+, CD8+, or CD8+CD57+ T cells (not recorded which) from PBMCs. The receptor set was obtained from a human donor in good health, serving as a control.

Concerning this clonotype: Without the conserved terminal phenylalanine or tryptophan, this CDR3 likely stems from a read error. The limits of the CDR3 on the DNA are not certain, so only TCRdb's listed CDR3 is given. The rearrangement uses TRBV7-6 and TRBJ1-5; the DNA was not compared with TRBD1, the D call given in the table. Inclusive of both ends, the CDR3 amounts to 13 amino acids. Germline loops: CDR1 SGHVS, CDR2 FNYEAQ. CDR3 loop: CASSLGVGQAVTE.

With respect to this clonotype: Given the absence of the conserved phenylalanine or tryptophan at the CDR3 end, a read error is likely. The DNA is omitted, as the CDR3 cannot be located on it reliably, and the CDR3 follows TCRdb's listing. V usage is TRBV20-1 and J usage is TRBJ2-7; the table's D call, TRBD2, was not checked against the DNA. The CDR3 comprises 12 residues, both ends counted. CDR1 and CDR2 from the germline V gene are DFQATT and SNEGSKA (reference sequence). The CDR3 sequence: CSAPLGTYKQNL.